The rows below give T cell receptor beta chains drawn from one sample of a study of cytomegalovirus exposure and HLA in healthy donors. The assay was immunoSEQ multiplex PCR, and TCRdb's table has in-frame clones only and misses some. In the table there are 96,000 or so clones, around 74% of which are singletons. Sequenced sample: PBMCs. Receptors originate from a female donor in good health and CMV-seropositive. Each CDR3 is given with its conserved first and last residue. The D gene is left open where the match is weak. Rows give clone size only sometimes, using once, few, many, or a class for an expanded clone.

V gene,J gene,clone size,D gene,CDR3 protein,CDR3 DNA
TRBV25-1,TRBJ1-6,-,TRBD1,CASSEDRVGNSPLHF,TGTGCCAGCAGTGAAGACAGGGTGGGTAATTCACCCCTCCACTTT
TRBV6-5,TRBJ1-1,-,-,CASSYSSPSMNTEAFF,TGTGCCAGCAGTTACTCGAGCCCCTCCATGAACACTGAAGCTTTCTTT
TRBV5-4,TRBJ2-5,-,TRBD2,CASSFPGLAAQETQYF,TGTGCCAGCAGCTTTCCGGGACTAGCGGCCCAAGAGACCCAGTACTTC
TRBV30,TRBJ2-1,once,TRBD1,CAWSGTGYNEQFF,TGTGCCTGGAGTGGGACAGGGTACAATGAGCAGTTCTTC
TRBV7-2,TRBJ1-5,-,-,CASSFLRVGQPQHF,TGTGCCAGCAGCTTTCTCAGGGTTGGCCAGCCCCAGCATTTT
TRBV13,TRBJ2-7,-,-,CASSSRRSYEQYF,TGTGCCAGCAGCTCCCGGAGGTCCTACGAGCAGTACTTC
TRBV7-2,TRBJ2-1,once,-,CAIVGVGNEQFF,TGTGCCATCGTAGGGGTGGGCAATGAGCAGTTCTTC
TRBV11-2,TRBJ2-3,-,TRBD2,CASSTTSGADTQYF,TGTGCCAGCAGCACGACTAGCGGGGCAGATACGCAGTATTTT
TRBV9,TRBJ2-7,-,TRBD1,CASSQGAIYEQYF,TGTGCCAGCAGCCAGGGGGCAATTTACGAGCAGTACTTC
TRBV7-9,TRBJ1-1,-,-,CASAGQMNTEAFF,TGTGCCAGCGCAGGACAGATGAACACTGAAGCTTTCTTT
TRBV6-4,TRBJ2-5,-,TRBD1,CASSQGARETQYF,TGTGCCAGCAGCCAGGGGGCGAGGGAGACCCAGTACTTC
TRBV7-8,TRBJ2-6,-,TRBD1,CASSLFRQGLKTGANVLTF,TGTGCCAGCAGCCTGTTCAGACAGGGGCTGAAGACTGGGGCCAACGTCCTGACTTTC
TRBV5-1,TRBJ1-1,-,-,CASSLAGRGAEAFF,TGCGCCAGCAGCTTGGCAGGGAGGGGCGCTGAAGCTTTCTTT
TRBV6-5,TRBJ1-1,-,-,CASSYSRIVRTEAFF,TGTGCCAGCAGTTACTCGAGGATTGTCCGGACTGAAGCTTTCTTT
TRBV9,TRBJ2-5,-,-,CASSVGGLAEETQYF,TGTGCCAGCAGCGTAGGAGGTCTAGCAGAAGAGACCCAGTACTTC
TRBV18,TRBJ1-2,-,TRBD1,CASSPYDRGRVDGYTF,TGTGCCAGCTCACCATACGACAGGGGTCGGGTAGATGGCTACACCTTC
TRBV7-9,TRBJ2-7,-,TRBD1,CASSLGRTGQLTYEQYF,TGTGCCAGCAGCTTAGGCCGGACAGGGCAGTTAACCTACGAGCAGTACTTC